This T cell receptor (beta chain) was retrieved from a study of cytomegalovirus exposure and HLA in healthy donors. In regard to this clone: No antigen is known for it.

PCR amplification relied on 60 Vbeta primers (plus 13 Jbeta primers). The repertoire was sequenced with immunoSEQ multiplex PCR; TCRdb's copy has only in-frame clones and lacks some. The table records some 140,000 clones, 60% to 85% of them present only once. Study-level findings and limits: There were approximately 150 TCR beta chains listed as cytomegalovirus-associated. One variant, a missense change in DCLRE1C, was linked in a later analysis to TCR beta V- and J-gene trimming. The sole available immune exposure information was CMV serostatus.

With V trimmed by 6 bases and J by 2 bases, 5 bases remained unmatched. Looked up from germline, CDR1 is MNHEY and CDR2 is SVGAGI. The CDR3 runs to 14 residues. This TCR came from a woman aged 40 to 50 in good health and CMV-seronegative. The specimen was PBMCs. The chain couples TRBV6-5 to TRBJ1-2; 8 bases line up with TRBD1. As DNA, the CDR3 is TGTGCCAGCAGACCCCAGGGGGCGAACTATGGCTACACCTTC. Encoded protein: CASRPQGANYGYTF.